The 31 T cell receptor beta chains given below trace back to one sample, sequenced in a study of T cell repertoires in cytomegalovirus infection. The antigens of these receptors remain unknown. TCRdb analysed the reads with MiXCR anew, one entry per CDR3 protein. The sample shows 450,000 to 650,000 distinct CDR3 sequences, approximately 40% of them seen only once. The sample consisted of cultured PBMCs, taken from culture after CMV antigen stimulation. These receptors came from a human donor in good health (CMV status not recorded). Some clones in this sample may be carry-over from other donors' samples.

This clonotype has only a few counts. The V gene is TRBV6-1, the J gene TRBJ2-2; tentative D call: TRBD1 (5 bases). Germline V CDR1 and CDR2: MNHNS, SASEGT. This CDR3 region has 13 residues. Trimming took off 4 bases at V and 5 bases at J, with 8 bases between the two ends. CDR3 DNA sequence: TGTGCCAGCAGTGCCCCAGGGACCGGGGAGCTGTTTTTT. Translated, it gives CASSAPGTGELFF.

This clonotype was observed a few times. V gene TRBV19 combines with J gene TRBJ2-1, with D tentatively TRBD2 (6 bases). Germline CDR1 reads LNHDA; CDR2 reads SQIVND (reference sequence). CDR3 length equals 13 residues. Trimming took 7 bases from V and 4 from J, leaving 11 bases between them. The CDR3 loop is CASTDYQYNEQFF. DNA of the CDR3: TGTGCCAGTACGGACTATCAATACAATGAGCAGTTCTTC.

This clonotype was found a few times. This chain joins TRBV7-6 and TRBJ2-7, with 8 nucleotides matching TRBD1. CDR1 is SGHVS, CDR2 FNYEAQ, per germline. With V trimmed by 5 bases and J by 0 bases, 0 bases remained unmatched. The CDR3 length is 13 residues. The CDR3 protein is CASSQGASYEQYF. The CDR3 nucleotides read TGTGCCAGCAGCCAGGGGGCCTCCTACGAGCAGTACTTC.

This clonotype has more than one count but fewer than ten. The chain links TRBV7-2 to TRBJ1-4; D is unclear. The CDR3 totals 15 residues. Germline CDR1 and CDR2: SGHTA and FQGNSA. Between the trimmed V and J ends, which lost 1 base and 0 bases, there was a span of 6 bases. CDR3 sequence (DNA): TGTGCCAGCAGCTTAGTGGGTGCAACTAATGAAAAACTGTTTTTT. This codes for CASSLVGATNEKLFF.

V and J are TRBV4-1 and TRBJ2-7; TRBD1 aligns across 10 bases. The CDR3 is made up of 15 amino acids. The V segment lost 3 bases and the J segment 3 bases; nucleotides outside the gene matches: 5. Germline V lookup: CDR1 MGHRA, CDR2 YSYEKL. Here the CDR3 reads CASSQGQGSIYEQYF. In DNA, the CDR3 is TGCGCCAGCAGCCAGGGACAGGGGTCAATCTACGAGCAGTACTTC.

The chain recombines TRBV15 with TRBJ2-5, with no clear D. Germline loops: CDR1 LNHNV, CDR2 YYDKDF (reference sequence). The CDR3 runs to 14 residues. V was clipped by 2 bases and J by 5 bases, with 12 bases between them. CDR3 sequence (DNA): TGTGCCACCAGCAGATATAAGAGTGGGGAGACCCAGTACTTC. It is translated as CATSRYKSGETQYF.

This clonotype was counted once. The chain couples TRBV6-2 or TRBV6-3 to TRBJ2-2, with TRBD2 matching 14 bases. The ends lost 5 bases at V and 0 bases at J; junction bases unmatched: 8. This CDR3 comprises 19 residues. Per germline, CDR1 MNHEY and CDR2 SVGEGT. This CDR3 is CASSGTSGRYTSNTGELFF. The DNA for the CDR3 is TGTGCCAGCAGTGGGACTAGCGGGAGATATACATCGAACACCGGGGAGCTGTTTTTT.

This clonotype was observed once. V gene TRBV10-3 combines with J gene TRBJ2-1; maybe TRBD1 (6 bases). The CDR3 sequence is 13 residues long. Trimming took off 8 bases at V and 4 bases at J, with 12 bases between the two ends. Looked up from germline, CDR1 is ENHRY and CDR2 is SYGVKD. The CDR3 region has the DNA TGTGCCATCCGGACAGCCCTTTACAATGAGCAGTTCTTC. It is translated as CAIRTALYNEQFF.

The CDR3 region is CASSEPGSRDIQYF. DNA for the CDR3: TGTGCCAGCAGCGAGCCTGGCTCCCGTGACATTCAGTACTTC. The rearrangement uses TRBV2 and TRBJ2-4; D unresolved. Germline V gene data show CDR1 as SNHLY and CDR2 as FYNNEI. CDR3 length equals 14 residues. Trimming removed 6 bases at V and 8 bases at J, with 17 bases between.

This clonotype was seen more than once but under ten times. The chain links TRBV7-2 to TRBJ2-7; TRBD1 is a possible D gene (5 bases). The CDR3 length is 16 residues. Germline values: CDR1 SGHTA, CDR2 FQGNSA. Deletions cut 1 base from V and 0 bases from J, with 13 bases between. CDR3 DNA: TGTGCCAGCAGCTTAGGGACACCTGGTAGCTCCTACGAGCAGTACTTC. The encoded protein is CASSLGTPGSSYEQYF. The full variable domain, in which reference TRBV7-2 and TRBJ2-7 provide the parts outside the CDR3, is GAGVSQSPSNKVTEKGKDVELRCDPISGHTALYWYRQSLGQGLEFLIYFQGNSAPDKSGLPSDRFSAERTGGSVSTLTIQRTQQEDSAVYLCASSLGTPGSSYEQYFGPGTRLTVT.

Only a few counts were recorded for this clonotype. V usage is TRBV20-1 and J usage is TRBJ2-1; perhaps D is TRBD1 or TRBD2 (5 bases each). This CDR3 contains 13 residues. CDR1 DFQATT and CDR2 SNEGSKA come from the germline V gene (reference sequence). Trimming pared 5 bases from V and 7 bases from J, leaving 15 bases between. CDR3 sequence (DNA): TGCAGTGCTGCGGTCCCTGGGGGTAATGAGCAGTTCTTC. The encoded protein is CSAAVPGGNEQFF.

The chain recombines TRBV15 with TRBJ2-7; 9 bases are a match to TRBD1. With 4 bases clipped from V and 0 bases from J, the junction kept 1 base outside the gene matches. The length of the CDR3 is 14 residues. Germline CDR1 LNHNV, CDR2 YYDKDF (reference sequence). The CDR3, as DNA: TGTGCCACCAGCAAACAGGGGGCCTCCTACGAGCAGTACTTC. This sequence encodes CATSKQGASYEQYF.

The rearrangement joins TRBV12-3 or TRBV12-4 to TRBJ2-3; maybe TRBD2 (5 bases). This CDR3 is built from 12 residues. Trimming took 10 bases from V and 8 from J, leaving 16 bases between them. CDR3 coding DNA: TGTGCCACCGATACTAGGGATGGTACGCAGTATTTT. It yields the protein CATDTRDGTQYF.

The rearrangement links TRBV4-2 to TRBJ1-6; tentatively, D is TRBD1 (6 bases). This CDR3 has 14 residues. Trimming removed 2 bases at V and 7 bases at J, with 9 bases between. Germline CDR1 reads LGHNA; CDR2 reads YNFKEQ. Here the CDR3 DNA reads TGTGCCAGCAGCCAAACACAGGGAAATTCACCCCTCCACTTT. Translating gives CASSQTQGNSPLHF.

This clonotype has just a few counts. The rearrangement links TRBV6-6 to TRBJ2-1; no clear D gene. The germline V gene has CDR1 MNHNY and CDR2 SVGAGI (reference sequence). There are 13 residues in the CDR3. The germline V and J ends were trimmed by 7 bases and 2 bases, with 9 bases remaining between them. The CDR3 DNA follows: TGTGCCAGCAACCCACAAACCTACAATGAGCAGTTCTTC. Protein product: CASNPQTYNEQFF.

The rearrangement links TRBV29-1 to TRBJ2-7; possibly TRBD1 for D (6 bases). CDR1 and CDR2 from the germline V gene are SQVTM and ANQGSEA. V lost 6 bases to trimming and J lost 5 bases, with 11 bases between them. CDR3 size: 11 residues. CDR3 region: CSVAAGDEQYF. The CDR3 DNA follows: TGCAGCGTCGCTGCAGGGGACGAGCAGTACTTC.

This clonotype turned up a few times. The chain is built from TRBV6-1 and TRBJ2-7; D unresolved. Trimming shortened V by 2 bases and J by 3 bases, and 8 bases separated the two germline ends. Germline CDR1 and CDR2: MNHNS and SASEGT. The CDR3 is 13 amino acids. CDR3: CASSETEDYEQYF. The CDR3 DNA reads TGTGCCAGCAGTGAAACAGAAGACTACGAGCAGTACTTC.

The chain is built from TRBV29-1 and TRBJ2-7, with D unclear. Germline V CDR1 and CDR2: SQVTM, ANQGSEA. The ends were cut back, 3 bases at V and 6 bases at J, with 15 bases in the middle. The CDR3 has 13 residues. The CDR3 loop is CSVEAVGQGEQYF. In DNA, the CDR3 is TGCAGCGTTGAGGCCGTTGGGCAAGGCGAGCAGTACTTC.

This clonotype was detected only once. This CDR3 reads CASSSGLGTSGANVLTF. Written as DNA, the CDR3 is TGTGCCAGCAGCTCGGGACTCGGGACTTCTGGGGCCAACGTCCTGACTTTC. V usage is TRBV5-4 and J usage is TRBJ2-6; maybe TRBD2 (6 bases). CDR3 size: 17 residues. V was cut by 3 bases and J by 1 base, with 14 bases left in between. Germline assignment: CDR1 SGHNT and CDR2 YYREEE (reference sequence).

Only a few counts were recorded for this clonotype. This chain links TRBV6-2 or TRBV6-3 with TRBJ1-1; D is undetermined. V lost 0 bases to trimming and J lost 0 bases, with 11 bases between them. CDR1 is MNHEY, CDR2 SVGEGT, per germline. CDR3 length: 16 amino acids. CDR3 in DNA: TGTGCCAGCAGTTACTCGACAACCACCATGAACACTGAAGCTTTCTTT. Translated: CASSYSTTTMNTEAFF.

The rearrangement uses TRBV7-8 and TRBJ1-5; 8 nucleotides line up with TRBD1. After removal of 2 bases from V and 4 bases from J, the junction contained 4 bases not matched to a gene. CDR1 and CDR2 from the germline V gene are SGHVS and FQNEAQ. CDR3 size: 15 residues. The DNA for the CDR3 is TGTGCCAGCAGCTTACGGGACAGGTCTAATCAGCCCCAGCATTTT. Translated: CASSLRDRSNQPQHF.

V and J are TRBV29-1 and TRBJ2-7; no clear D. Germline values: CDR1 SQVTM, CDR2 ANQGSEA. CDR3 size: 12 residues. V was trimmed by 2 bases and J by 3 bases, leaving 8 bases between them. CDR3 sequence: CSVEQDLYEQYF. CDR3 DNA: TGCAGCGTTGAACAGGACCTCTACGAGCAGTACTTC.

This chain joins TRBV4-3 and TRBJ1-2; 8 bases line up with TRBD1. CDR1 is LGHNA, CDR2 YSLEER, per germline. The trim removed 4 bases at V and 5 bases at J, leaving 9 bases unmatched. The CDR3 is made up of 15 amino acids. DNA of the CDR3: TGCGCCAGCAGCCGAGGACAGGGTTGGCGGTATGGCTACACCTTC. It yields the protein CASSRGQGWRYGYTF.

The CDR3 loop reads CASRPRTEGYNEQFF. The CDR3, as DNA: TGTGCCAGCAGGCCTCGGACTGAGGGCTACAATGAGCAGTTCTTC. The V gene is TRBV27, the J gene TRBJ2-1; maybe TRBD2 (5 bases). Germline V gene lookup returns CDR1 MNHEY and CDR2 SMNVEV (reference sequence). The CDR3 totals 15 residues. Trimming took 6 bases from V and 3 from J, leaving 15 bases between them.

CDR3 DNA: TGTGCCAGTAGTGAGCAGGGATACTATGGCTACACCTTC. It specifies CASSEQGYYGYTF. The chain employs TRBV19 and TRBJ1-2, with a possible D match to TRBD1 (5 bases). V lost 5 bases and J lost 3, with 10 bases in between. The length of the CDR3 is 13 residues. The germline V gene encodes CDR1 LNHDA and CDR2 SQIVND (reference sequence). Based on the CDR3 plus reference TRBV19 and TRBJ1-2, the full variable domain is DGGITQSPKYLFRKEGQNVTLSCEQNLNHDAMYWYRQDPGQGLRLIYYSQIVNDFQKGDIAEGYSVSREKKESFPLTVTSAQKNPTAFYLCASSEQGYYGYTFGSGTRLTVV.

The CDR3 coding sequence is TGCAGTGCCCAGCCCCGGGAAGGGGGGGGAGAGACCCAGTACTTC. Protein sequence: CSAQPREGGGETQYF. The chain combines TRBV20-1 with TRBJ2-5; TRBD2 is a possible D gene (7 bases). CDR3 size: 15 residues. Germline lookup yields CDR1 DFQATT and CDR2 SNEGSKA (reference sequence). The ends were cut back, 6 bases at V and 4 bases at J, with 21 bases in the middle.

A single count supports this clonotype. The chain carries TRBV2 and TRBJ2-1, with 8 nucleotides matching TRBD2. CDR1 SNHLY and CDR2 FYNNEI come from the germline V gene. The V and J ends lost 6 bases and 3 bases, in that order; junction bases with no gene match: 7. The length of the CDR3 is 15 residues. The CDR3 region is CASRQTSGDYNEQFF. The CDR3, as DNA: TGTGCCAGCAGACAAACTAGCGGCGACTACAATGAGCAGTTCTTC.

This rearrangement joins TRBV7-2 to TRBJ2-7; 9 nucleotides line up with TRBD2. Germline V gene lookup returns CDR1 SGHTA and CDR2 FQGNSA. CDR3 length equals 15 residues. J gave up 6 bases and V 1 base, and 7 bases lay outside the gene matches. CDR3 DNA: TGTGCCAGCAGCTTAGGGCGGGGGGGGCTTGGCGAGCAGTACTTC. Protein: CASSLGRGGLGEQYF.

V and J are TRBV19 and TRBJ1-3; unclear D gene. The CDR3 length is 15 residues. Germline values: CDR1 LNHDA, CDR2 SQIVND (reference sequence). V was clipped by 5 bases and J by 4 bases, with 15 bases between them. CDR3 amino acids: CASSAHPEGGNTIYF. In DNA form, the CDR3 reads TGTGCCAGTAGTGCACACCCGGAGGGCGGAAACACCATATATTTT.

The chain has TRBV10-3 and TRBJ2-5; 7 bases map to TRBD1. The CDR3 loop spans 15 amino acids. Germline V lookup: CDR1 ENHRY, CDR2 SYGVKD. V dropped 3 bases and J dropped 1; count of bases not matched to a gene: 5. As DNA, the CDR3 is TGTGCCATCAGTGAACTGGACAGGAGCCAAGAGACCCAGTACTTC. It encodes CAISELDRSQETQYF.

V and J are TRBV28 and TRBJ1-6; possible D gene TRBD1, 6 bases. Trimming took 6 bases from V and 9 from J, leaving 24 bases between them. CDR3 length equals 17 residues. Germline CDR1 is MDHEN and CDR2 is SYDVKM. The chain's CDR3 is CASRNPSGHLIGSPLHF. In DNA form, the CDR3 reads TGTGCCAGCAGGAACCCCTCGGGACACCTAATCGGTTCACCCCTCCACTTT.